This record concerns one T cell receptor (beta chain) sequence. No antigen is known for it. Template switching added a universal primer site, and cDNA bore unique molecular identifiers. TCRdb itself ran the 5' RACE reads through MiXCR, one entry per CDR3 protein. Of 1.5 million to 2 million distinct CDR3 sequences detected, under 35% appear once; the ten largest clones hold around 0.25%. This specimen comes from a study of identical twins. The V end was cut by 6 bases, the J end by 11 bases, with 13 bases between. The CDR3 extends over 11 amino acids. General study results and limits: Out-of-frame alpha sequences shared between twins exhibited an excess of low generation probability.

This TCR was recovered from a newborn girl in good health. Sequencing used cord blood. The genes are TRBV12-3 or TRBV12-4 and TRBJ2-5; a possible D gene is TRBD2 (5 bases). The CDR3 protein is CASRQSWEQYF. The CDR3 DNA sequence: TGTGCCAGCAGGCAGTCGTGGGAGCAGTACTTC.